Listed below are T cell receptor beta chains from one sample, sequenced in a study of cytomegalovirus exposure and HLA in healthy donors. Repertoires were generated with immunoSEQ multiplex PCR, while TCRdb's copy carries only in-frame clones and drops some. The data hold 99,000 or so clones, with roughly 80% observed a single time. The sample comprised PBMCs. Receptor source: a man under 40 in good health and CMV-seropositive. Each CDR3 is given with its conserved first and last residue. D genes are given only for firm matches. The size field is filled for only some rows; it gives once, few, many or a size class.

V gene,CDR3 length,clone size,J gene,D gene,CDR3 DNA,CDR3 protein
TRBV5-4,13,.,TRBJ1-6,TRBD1,TGTGCCAGTACGGACAGGGATGGCTCACCCCTCCACTTT,CASTDRDGSPLHF
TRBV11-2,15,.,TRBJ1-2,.,TGTGCCAGCAGCTTAGCCTCGACAGATTCATATGGCTACACCTTC,CASSLASTDSYGYTF
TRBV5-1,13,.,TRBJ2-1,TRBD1,TGCGCCAGCAGCTTGGCCACAGGGGAGGAGCAGTTCTTC,CASSLATGEEQFF
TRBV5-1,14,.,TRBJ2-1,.,TGCGCCACTGGGCCGCAGGGGTCGGGGCATGAGCAGTTCTTC,CATGPQGSGHEQFF
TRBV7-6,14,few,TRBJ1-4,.,TGTGCCAGCAGCTTACGGACATTGCATGAAAAACTGTTTTTT,CASSLRTLHEKLFF
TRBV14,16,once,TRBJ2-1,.,TGTGCCAGCAGCCAAGATACAGGCCTGGGGCACAATGAGCAGTTCTTC,CASSQDTGLGHNEQFF
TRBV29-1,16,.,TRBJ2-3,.,TGCAGCGTTGAAGGATTCCAGGGCCAAAGCACAGATACGCAGTATTTT,CSVEGFQGQSTDTQYF
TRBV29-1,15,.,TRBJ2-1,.,TGCACCATTTGGACTACAGGTATCTCACCAAATGAGCAGTTCTTC,CTIWTTGISPNEQFF
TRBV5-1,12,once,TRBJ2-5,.,TGCGCCAGTAGCGGAGGGCAAGAGACCCAGTACTTC,CASSGGQETQYF
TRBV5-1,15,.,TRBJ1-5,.,TGCGCCAGCAGCCCCGAGGGTTATAGCAATCAGCCCCAGCATTTT,CASSPEGYSNQPQHF
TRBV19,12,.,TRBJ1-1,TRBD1,TGTGCCAGTAGCCCAGTCAGGGGGAGGGCTTTCTTT,CASSPVRGRAFF
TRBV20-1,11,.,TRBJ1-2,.,TGCAGCCTAAGGACAGACTATGGCTACACCTTC,CSLRTDYGYTF
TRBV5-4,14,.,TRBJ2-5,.,TGTGCCAGCAGCTTGCTCCTAGCAGGAGAGACCCAGTACTTC,CASSLLLAGETQYF
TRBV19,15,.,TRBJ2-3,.,TGTGCCAGTAGGGCTCAGAGGGGGTTCGTAGATACGCAGTATTTT,CASRAQRGFVDTQYF
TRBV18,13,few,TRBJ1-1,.,TGTGCCAGCTCTGCGGGAGTTGGCACTGAAGCTTTCTTT,CASSAGVGTEAFF
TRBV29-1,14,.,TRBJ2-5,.,TGCAGCGTTGAAGTGGTGGAGAACCAAGAGACCCAGTACTTC,CSVEVVENQETQYF
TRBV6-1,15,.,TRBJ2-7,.,TGTGCCAGCAGTTCCGACCCAGCTAGGATCTACGAGCAGTACTTC,CASSSDPARIYEQYF
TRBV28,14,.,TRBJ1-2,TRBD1,TGTGCCAGCAGTGAGCTAACAGGGGGTGGTGGCTACACCTTC,CASSELTGGGGYTF
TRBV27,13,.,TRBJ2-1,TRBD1,TGTGCCAGCAGTCTCGACAGGGCCAATGAGCAGTTCTTC,CASSLDRANEQFF
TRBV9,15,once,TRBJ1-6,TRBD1,TGTGCCAGCAGCGTCGGGACAGGTTATAATTCACCCCTCCACTTT,CASSVGTGYNSPLHF
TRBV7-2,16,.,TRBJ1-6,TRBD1,TGTGCCAGCAGCTCAGGGACAGGGGGTGGGGGATCACCCCTCCACTTT,CASSSGTGGGGSPLHF
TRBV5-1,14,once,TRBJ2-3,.,TGCGCCAGCAGCTTGGCCCCGAGGGTAGATACGCAGTATTTT,CASSLAPRVDTQYF
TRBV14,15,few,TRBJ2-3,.,TGTGCCAGCAGCCAAAGGTTGGGGGGAGCAGATACGCAGTATTTT,CASSQRLGGADTQYF
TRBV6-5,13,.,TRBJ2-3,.,TGTGCCAGCAGGCTTAGAGGCACAGATACGCAGTATTTT,CASRLRGTDTQYF
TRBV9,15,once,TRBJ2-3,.,TGTGCCAGCAGCCCCCCGGAGAAGAGCACAGATACGCAGTATTTT,CASSPPEKSTDTQYF
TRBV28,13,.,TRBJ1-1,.,TGTGCCAGCAGGCCGACAGGTCGGACTGAAGCTTTCTTT,CASRPTGRTEAFF
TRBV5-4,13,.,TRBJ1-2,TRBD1,TGTGCCAGCAGTACGACAGGGAACTATGGCTACACCTTC,CASSTTGNYGYTF